These 11 T cell receptor beta chains came from one sample sequenced in a study of blood T cell repertoires in COVID-19. The assay was immunoSEQ multiplex PCR, and TCRdb's table has in-frame clones only and misses some. The profile covers some 300,000 clones, with 75% to 90% appearing a single time and approximately 6% taken by the ten largest. The sample taken for sequencing was peripheral blood. The source is a woman aged 50 to 60 with COVID-19, enrolled during active disease.

This rearrangement joins TRBV18 to TRBJ1-1; 8 nucleotides line up with TRBD1. V was clipped by 0 bases and J by 6 bases; unmatched bases: 6. The CDR3 consists of 15 residues. CDR1 KGHSH and CDR2 LQKENI come from the germline V gene. In DNA form, the CDR3 reads TGTGCCAGCTCACCACCCGGACAGGGAGCGCCTGAAGCTTTCTTT. It specifies CASSPPGQGAPEAFF.

The J gene is TRBJ1-4, the V gene TRBV29-1; D unresolved. CDR3 length: 11 residues. V was pared by 5 bases and J by 7 bases, with 8 bases between. Germline values: CDR1 SQVTM, CDR2 ANQGSEA. Here the CDR3 DNA reads TGCAGCGTTCGGGGTGCTGAAAAACTGTTTTTT. Amino acids: CSVRGAEKLFF.

CDR3 sequence: CASSLDVSGGGYTF. The CDR3 DNA follows: TGTGCCAGCAGCTTAGACGTTAGCGGGGGTGGCTACACCTTC. The chain is built from TRBV7-9 and TRBJ1-2, with a weak D call TRBD1 (5 bases). V was trimmed by 1 base and J by 7 bases, leaving 13 bases between them. The CDR3 covers 14 residues. Looked up from germline, CDR1 is SEHNR and CDR2 is FQNEAQ (reference sequence). Using reference TRBV7-9 and TRBJ1-2 for the parts outside the CDR3, the full variable domain is DTGVSQNPRHKITKRGQNVTFRCDPISEHNRLYWYRQTLGQGPEFLTYFQNEAQLEKSRLLSDRFSAERPKGSFSTLEIQRTEQGDSAMYLCASSLDVSGGGYTFGSGTRLTVV.

The chain recombines TRBV4-1 with TRBJ1-5, with a tentative D call TRBD1 (6 bases). Per the germline V gene, CDR1 is MGHRA and CDR2 is YSYEKL. V was trimmed by 0 bases and J by 1 base, leaving 10 bases between them. The CDR3 runs 16 residues. In nucleotides, the CDR3 is TGCGCCAGCAGCCAAGATGAGGACAGAAGCAATCAGCCCCAGCATTTT. Its protein product is CASSQDEDRSNQPQHF.

The J gene is TRBJ2-3, the V gene TRBV11-3; TRBD2 might be the D (6 bases). Germline V gene data show CDR1 as SGHNT and CDR2 as YENEEA. Trimming left V 4 bases short and J 1 base short, with 12 bases between. The CDR3 covers 15 residues. The CDR3 sequence: CASSSRGGGTDTQYF. CDR3 DNA sequence: TGTGCCAGCAGCTCTAGGGGCGGGGGCACAGATACGCAGTATTTT.

The chain carries TRBV6-2 or TRBV6-3 and TRBJ2-1; 10 bases match TRBD2. The V gene's germline CDR1 is MNHEY and CDR2 SVGEGT. Trimming cost V 6 bases and J 2 bases; bases outside gene matches: 10. The CDR3 is made up of 17 amino acids. The CDR3 protein is CASSRLTSGQTYNEQFF. CDR3 in DNA: TGTGCCAGCAGCCGACTGACTAGCGGGCAGACCTACAATGAGCAGTTCTTC.

This chain connects TRBV30 to TRBJ2-7; a weak D match, TRBD1 (5 bases). Germline CDR1 and CDR2: GTSNPN and SVGIG (reference sequence). The ends were cut back, 0 bases at V and 4 bases at J, with 7 bases in the middle. The CDR3 loop spans 12 amino acids. The CDR3 loop is CAWSVGDYEQYF. The CDR3 DNA is TGTGCCTGGAGTGTAGGGGATTACGAGCAGTACTTC.

The rearrangement joins TRBV5-4 to TRBJ2-5; 7 bases are shared with TRBD2. This CDR3 has 15 residues. Germline values: CDR1 SGHNT, CDR2 YYREEE (reference sequence). V gave up 3 bases and J gave up 2 bases; unmatched junction bases: 7. CDR3 bases: TGTGCCAGCAGCTCTCCGGGACTACTACAAGAGACCCAGTACTTC. Translating it yields CASSSPGLLQETQYF.

The chain links TRBV6-1 to TRBJ1-5; a possible D gene is TRBD1 (5 bases). The CDR3 runs to 13 residues. V dropped 3 bases and J dropped 7 bases, with 10 bases sitting between them. Germline V gives CDR1 MNHNS, CDR2 SASEGT. This CDR3 reads CASSDRVPQPQHF. The CDR3 DNA reads TGTGCCAGCAGTGACAGGGTTCCCCAGCCCCAGCATTTT.

J is TRBJ1-3 and V is TRBV6-5; a weak D match, TRBD1 (6 bases). Germline loops: CDR1 MNHEY, CDR2 SVGAGI. This CDR3 comprises 15 residues. Between the trimmed V and J ends, which lost 2 bases and 3 bases, there was a span of 11 bases. The CDR3 DNA reads as TGTGCCAGCAGTTACGGGGGCTCGAATGGAAACACCATATATTTT. Its protein is CASSYGGSNGNTIYF.

This sequence joins TRBV12-3 or TRBV12-4 and TRBJ2-5; D unresolved. The CDR3 runs 12 residues. Trimming removed 7 bases at V and 3 bases at J, with 9 bases between. The CDR3 loop reads CASNRHEETQYF. Here the CDR3 DNA reads TGTGCCAGCAACAGACATGAAGAGACCCAGTACTTC.